This T cell receptor (beta chain) was observed in a study of cytomegalovirus exposure and HLA in healthy donors. Study findings and constraints: Exclusion applied to some V segments, including TRBV6-2 and TRBV6-3, as they were indistinguishable. The authors assumed roughly uniform sequencing depth across donors for presence/absence analyses.

About this clone: Antigen: not known.

PCR was performed using 60 Vbeta and 13 Jbeta primers. Data came from immunoSEQ multiplex PCR; TCRdb stores just in-frame clones and leaves some out. Here the sample spans about 190,000 clones, 79% being singletons. The CDR3 contains 16 residues. The J segment lost 4 bases and the V segment lost 2 bases, leaving 9 bases of the junction unmatched. CDR1 is MNHEY, CDR2 SMNVEV, per germline (reference sequence). Sequencing was carried out using PBMCs. This receptor was taken from a woman between 18 and 29 years old in good health and CMV-seronegative. The V and J genes are TRBV27 and TRBJ1-2, with TRBD1 identical over 8 bases. The CDR3 sequence is CASSLNGQGAFYGYTF. In DNA, the CDR3 is TGTGCCAGCAGTTTAAACGGACAGGGCGCATTCTATGGCTACACCTTC.